One and the same sample provided the 27 T cell receptor beta chains below, sequenced in a study of cytomegalovirus exposure and HLA in healthy donors listed by TCRdb under 2017. The library was built by means of the immunoSEQ multiplex PCR assay. For the multiplex PCR, a mixture combining 60 forward primers for TCR Vbeta segments and 13 reverse primers for TCR Jbeta segments was used. The immuneACCESS repertoire file appears here via TCRdb, limited to in-frame rearrangements. These files lack a portion of the clones; in checked studies, under half of the deficit traces to unresolved V genes, and the cause of the others is not known. Here the sample has roughly 120,000 clones; around 80% occur a single time. The ten largest make up approximately 0.24% of the sample. The specimen sequenced was PBMCs. These receptors were obtained from a man aged 45-60 years in good health and CMV-seronegative.

The sample holds one count of this clone. This sequence joins TRBV12-5 and TRBJ1-2; no clear D. Trimming took 3 bases from V and 8 from J, leaving 16 bases between them. The CDR3 totals 14 residues. Per germline, CDR1 LGHNT and CDR2 FRNRAP. The CDR3 bases are TGTGCTAGTGGTTTCGCGGGCCGGGGTGAGGGCTACACCTTC. Encoded protein: CASGFAGRGEGYTF.

The rearrangement joins TRBV28 to TRBJ2-7; 10 bases fit TRBD2. The CDR3 has 17 residues. Per germline, CDR1 MDHEN and CDR2 SYDVKM. The junction had 14 bases not matched to a gene; V was cut back by 5 bases and J by 4 bases. CDR3 DNA: TGTGCCAGCAGTCCCCTCCCTAGCGGGAGATTGGTTTACGAGCAGTACTTC. Its protein product is CASSPLPSGRLVYEQYF.

The V and J genes are TRBV18 and TRBJ1-3, with D maybe TRBD1 (6 bases). V lost 5 bases to trimming and J lost 0 bases, with 8 bases between them. The CDR3 extends over 14 amino acids. The V gene's germline CDR1 is KGHSH and CDR2 LQKENI. The CDR3 DNA reads as TGTGCCAGCTCAACAGGGAGCTCTGGAAACACCATATATTTT. The encoded protein is CASSTGSSGNTIYF.

The rearrangement links TRBV10-3 to TRBJ2-2; D is uncertain. Trimming cost V 4 bases and J 1 base, with 7 bases left between them. The germline CDR1 and CDR2 sequences are ENHRY and SYGVKD. The CDR3 sequence is 14 residues long. This CDR3 is CAISGAVNTGELFF. The CDR3 bases are TGTGCCATCAGTGGTGCGGTGAACACCGGGGAGCTGTTTTTT.

As to this clone: Additional DNA sequences in this sample encode the identical CDR3. The chain joins TRBV5-1 to TRBJ2-2, with 10 bases lining up with TRBD2. Germline-derived CDR1 and CDR2 are SGHRS and YFSETQ. CDR3 length equals 17 residues. V was pared by 0 bases and J by 6 bases, with 8 bases of the junction left unmatched. This chain's CDR3 is CASSLAGTSGVPGELFF. DNA of the CDR3: TGCGCCAGCAGCTTGGCCGGTACTAGCGGGGTTCCCGGGGAGCTGTTTTTT.

This sequence joins TRBV25-1 and TRBJ2-5; 8 nucleotides match TRBD1. The germline CDR1 and CDR2 sequences are MGHDK and SYGVNS. The CDR3 runs 13 residues. V trimming: 6 bases; J trimming: 4 bases; junction bases outside the gene matches: 4. The CDR3 DNA reads as TGTGCCAGCAGAAGGACAGGGCTAGAGACCCAGTACTTC. This codes for CASRRTGLETQYF.

V gene TRBV4-1 combines with J gene TRBJ2-1, with 7 bases that match TRBD2. Per germline, CDR1 MGHRA and CDR2 YSYEKL. Trimming removed 0 bases from V and 7 bases from J; junction bases left unmatched: 9. This CDR3 spans 16 amino acids. CDR3 nucleotides: TGCGCCAGCAGCCAAGAGGGCCCTAGCGGACCGAATGAGCAGTTCTTC. Protein product: CASSQEGPSGPNEQFF.

The J gene is TRBJ2-5, the V gene TRBV5-1, with 10 bases identical to TRBD2. The CDR3 extends over 17 amino acids. Germline-derived CDR1 and CDR2 are SGHRS and YFSETQ. Losses at the gene ends were 0 bases for V and 2 bases for J; bases not matched to a gene: 7. CDR3 amino acids: CASSLGLAGVGQETQYF. CDR3 DNA: TGCGCCAGCAGCTTGGGTCTAGCGGGAGTGGGGCAAGAGACCCAGTACTTC.

The CDR3 region has the DNA TGTGCCAGCAGACTCAGACAGGGGAACACTGAAGCTTTCTTT. Protein: CASRLRQGNTEAFF. The V gene is TRBV28, the J gene TRBJ1-1, with 7 bases fitting TRBD1. The ends lost 6 bases at V and 1 base at J; junction bases unmatched: 5. Germline-derived CDR1 and CDR2 are MDHEN and SYDVKM. The CDR3 spans 14 residues.

The chain recombines TRBV5-1 with TRBJ2-7; tentatively, D is TRBD1 (5 bases). Trimming removed 0 bases from V and 2 bases from J, with 12 bases in between. The CDR3 is made up of 15 amino acids. Germline loops: CDR1 SGHRS, CDR2 YFSETQ. As DNA, the CDR3 is TGCGCCAGCAGCTTGGGTCTCCAGGGAACCTACGAGCAGTACTTC. Translation gives CASSLGLQGTYEQYF.

This clone was seen a single time. The gene calls are TRBV6-5 and TRBJ2-7; weak D call: TRBD2 (5 bases). Germline V gene lookup returns CDR1 MNHEY and CDR2 SVGAGI. This CDR3 comprises 11 residues. Trimming removed 5 bases at V and 7 bases at J, with 9 bases between. The CDR3 protein is CASSLRGEQYF. The CDR3 region has the DNA TGTGCCAGCAGTCTTCGAGGGGAGCAGTACTTC.

CDR3 in amino acids: CATRLGLGGYEQYF. The DNA of the CDR3 is TGTGCCACCAGGTTAGGTCTAGGGGGATACGAGCAGTACTTC. This chain joins TRBV15 and TRBJ2-7; D perhaps matches TRBD1 (6 bases). CDR1 is LNHNV, CDR2 YYDKDF, per germline (reference sequence). There are 14 residues in the CDR3. Trimming took off 6 bases at V and 4 bases at J, with 16 bases between the two ends.

This chain links TRBV28 with TRBJ1-2; tentatively, D is TRBD1 (5 bases). This CDR3 contains 15 residues. V lost 4 bases to trimming and J lost 3 bases, with 15 bases between them. Germline V gene data show CDR1 as MDHEN and CDR2 as SYDVKM. CDR3 sequence (DNA): TGTGCCAGCAGTTGGTGGGGCCAACGGGACTATGGCTACACCTTC. It translates to CASSWWGQRDYGYTF.

The CDR3 region has the DNA TGCGCCAGCAGCCAAATTCTCTCTCAGGGGCGGCGGGCTGGAAACACCATATATTTT. Translating it yields CASSQILSQGRRAGNTIYF. This chain links TRBV4-1 with TRBJ1-3; D perhaps matches TRBD1 (6 bases). CDR3 size: 19 residues. Trimming removed 2 bases at V and 2 bases at J, with 22 bases between. Per germline, CDR1 MGHRA and CDR2 YSYEKL.

CDR3: CASSVIETGVAYEQYF. DNA of the CDR3: TGCGCCAGCAGTGTCATTGAGACAGGGGTTGCGTACGAGCAGTACTTC. The rearrangement joins TRBV10-1 to TRBJ2-7; 8 nucleotides align to TRBD1. The junction had 12 bases not matched to a gene; V was cut back by 4 bases and J by 4 bases. Per the germline V gene, CDR1 is WNHNN and CDR2 is SYGVQD (reference sequence). CDR3 size: 16 residues.

The chain couples TRBV6-5 to TRBJ2-1; 8 bases are shared with TRBD2. From germline, CDR1 is MNHEY and CDR2 SVGAGI. V shed 0 bases and J 6 bases; nucleotides not matched to a gene: 7. The CDR3 is made up of 16 amino acids. This CDR3 is CASSYSSGSFRNEQFF. The CDR3 nucleotides read TGTGCCAGCAGTTACTCGAGCGGGAGTTTTCGCAATGAGCAGTTCTTC.

V is TRBV28 and J is TRBJ2-7, with 7 bases identical to TRBD1. Trimming removed 6 bases from V and 4 bases from J; junction bases left unmatched: 3. Germline loops: CDR1 MDHEN, CDR2 SYDVKM. The CDR3 sequence is 12 residues long. The CDR3 loop is CASRSGGYEQYF. In DNA form, the CDR3 reads TGTGCCAGCAGGTCAGGGGGTTACGAGCAGTACTTC.

This sequence joins TRBV18 and TRBJ1-5, with 8 bases identical to TRBD1. V lost 4 bases and J lost 6; bases outside the gene matches: 5. Germline loops: CDR1 KGHSH, CDR2 LQKENI. The CDR3 is made up of 14 amino acids. As DNA, the CDR3 is TGTGCCAGCTCACTAGGACAGGGTGGTCAGCCCCAGCATTTT. Translated: CASSLGQGGQPQHF.

This clone appeared a few times. The V call is TRBV6-1, the J call TRBJ1-1, with TRBD1 as a possible D gene (5 bases). The germline CDR1 and CDR2 sequences are MNHNS and SASEGT. The CDR3 has 14 amino acids. The V end lost 3 bases, the J end lost 3 bases, and 11 bases lay between the germline ends. Here the CDR3 reads CASSERGVDTEAFF. The DNA for the CDR3 is TGTGCCAGCAGTGAGCGGGGGGTGGACACTGAAGCTTTCTTT.

The chain uses TRBV5-1 and TRBJ1-2; 10 nucleotides match TRBD1. This CDR3 has 14 residues. V was clipped by 6 bases and J by 7 bases; unmatched bases: 9. Germline V lookup: CDR1 SGHRS, CDR2 YFSETQ. CDR3 region: CASTLGQGSLGYTF. The DNA of the CDR3 is TGCGCCAGCACCCTGGGACAGGGGAGTCTTGGCTACACCTTC. Filled out from reference TRBV5-1 and TRBJ1-2, the complete variable domain reads KAGVTQTPRYLIKTRGQQVTLSCSPISGHRSVSWYQQTPGQGLQFLFEYFSETQRNKGNFPGRFSGRQFSNSRSEMNVSTLELGDSALYLCASTLGQGSLGYTFGSGTRLTVV.

The gene calls are TRBV9 and TRBJ2-5; D unclear. The V end lost 0 bases, the J end lost 5 bases, and 11 bases lay between the germline ends. Germline loops: CDR1 SGDLS, CDR2 YYNGEE. The CDR3 loop spans 14 amino acids. In nucleotides, the CDR3 is TGTGCCAGCAGCGTAGGTCCACTCTCGGAGACCCAGTACTTC. It is translated as CASSVGPLSETQYF.

This chain links TRBV5-1 with TRBJ1-1; 8 nucleotides match TRBD1. The trim removed 1 base at V and 5 bases at J, leaving 4 bases unmatched. The CDR3 runs to 14 residues. Germline V lookup: CDR1 SGHRS, CDR2 YFSETQ. CDR3: CASSLQGARTEAFF. The CDR3 DNA follows: TGCGCCAGCAGCTTGCAGGGGGCGAGGACTGAAGCTTTCTTT.

V usage is TRBV28 and J usage is TRBJ1-5; D possibly corresponds to TRBD1 (6 bases). The CDR3 loop spans 14 amino acids. Between the trimmed V and J ends, which lost 3 bases and 5 bases, there was a span of 11 bases. Germline V gives CDR1 MDHEN, CDR2 SYDVKM. The DNA for the CDR3 is TGTGCCAGCAGTTTGGGGGCGCGTCATCAGCCCCAGCATTTT. Amino acid sequence: CASSLGARHQPQHF.

The CDR3 bases are TGTGCCAGCAGCGCCTCCCCTAGCGGCGACACAGATACGCAGTATTTT. Amino acids: CASSASPSGDTDTQYF. This chain uses TRBV9 with TRBJ2-3; 7 bases line up with TRBD2. V lost 3 bases to trimming and J lost 2 bases; unmatched junction nucleotides: 9. The CDR3 runs to 16 residues. Germline CDR1 SGDLS, CDR2 YYNGEE.

This clone was detected only a few times. V is TRBV4-2 and J is TRBJ2-3; 7 bases align to TRBD2. CDR1 and CDR2 from the germline V gene are LGHNA and YNFKEQ. J was trimmed by 4 bases and V by 4 bases; bases with no gene match: 5. The CDR3 contains 14 residues. CDR3 coding DNA: TGTGCCAGCAGCCCTTCAGCGGGGCCAGATACGCAGTATTTT. This gives the protein CASSPSAGPDTQYF.

This sequence joins TRBV7-2 and TRBJ2-5, with 9 nucleotides matching TRBD1. Germline assignment: CDR1 SGHTA and CDR2 FQGNSA. With V trimmed by 5 bases and J by 3 bases, 7 bases remained unmatched. This CDR3 comprises 15 residues. CDR3 DNA sequence: TGTGCCAGCAGCCCCCGGGACAGGGCGGAAGAGACCCAGTACTTC. Translating gives CASSPRDRAEETQYF. Variable domain in full (rest from reference TRBV7-2 and TRBJ2-5): GAGVSQSPSNKVTEKGKDVELRCDPISGHTALYWYRQSLGQGLEFLIYFQGNSAPDKSGLPSDRFSAERTGGSVSTLTIQRTQQEDSAVYLCASSPRDRAEETQYFGPGTRLLVL.

This clone occurred a few times. V gene TRBV7-9 combines with J gene TRBJ1-1; D is unclear. This CDR3 is built from 12 residues. The ends were cut back, 5 bases at V and 3 bases at J, with 7 bases in the middle. Germline V gene lookup returns CDR1 SEHNR and CDR2 FQNEAQ (reference sequence). In DNA, the CDR3 is TGTGCCAGCAGCCTATCCTACACTGAAGCTTTCTTT. This translates into CASSLSYTEAFF.